The clone carrying this T cell receptor beta chain was counted many times. The antigen remains unidentified. V gave up 8 bases and J gave up 7 bases, with 9 bases separating them. The CDR3 contains 10 residues. Germline V gives CDR1 MNHEY, CDR2 SMNVEV (reference sequence). MiXCR, run by TCRdb on the 5' RACE reads, gives a single entry per CDR3 protein. The sample carries some 38,000 distinct CDR3 sequences, 3.8% recorded once. This specimen belongs to a study of neurological immune-mediated disorders. The overall study: Of the approximately 35 patients who had multiple sclerosis, about 31 had the relapsing-remitting form and 3 had the secondary progressive form.

General observations from the study: None of the CDR3 amino acid sequences found in expanded clones was shared across subjects. This suggests that the TCR-beta repertoires were private in all groups. In multiple sclerosis patients, the repertoire cluster was unrelated to clinical or MRI findings. Phylogenetic grouping put 18 of 34 multiple sclerosis patients' repertoires into one related-CDR3 cluster, a possible signature.

This clonotype was sampled from a man aged 25 to 40 with multiple sclerosis. Material: PBMCs. V is TRBV27 and J is TRBJ2-7; D not resolved. In DNA, the CDR3 is TGTGCCAGCGGTCAGCCAGAGCAGTACTTC. Translating it yields CASGQPEQYF.